This paragraph covers one T cell receptor beta chain sequence. Trimming took 3 bases from V and 3 from J; bases not matched to a gene: 8. The CDR3 length is 15 residues. Germline loops: CDR1 SGHVS, CDR2 FNYEAQ. The input for sorted-subset replicate PCRs was about 210 ng DNA, 25,000 to 35,000 T cell genomes. Libraries were prepared by immunoSEQ multiplex PCR; TCRdb keeps only in-frame clonotypes and omits some of them. The data contain some 2 million clones, about 95% of them singletons. Naive CD8 cells were CD45RO-negative, positively selected for CCR7, excluding terminally differentiated effector memory CD45RA+ cells. Adults of Caucasian background living in Nashville, Tennessee made up all donors. This record belongs to a study of shared clonotypes between healthy human individuals.

The sequenced sample was naive CD8+ T cells sorted from blood. This chain joins TRBV7-6 and TRBJ2-7, with 7 bases aligning to TRBD1. This TCR came from a man younger than 35 in good health. The DNA for the CDR3 is TGTGCCAGCAGCTTCACAGGACAGGCTCTCTACGAGCAGTACTTC. Protein sequence: CASSFTGQALYEQYF.